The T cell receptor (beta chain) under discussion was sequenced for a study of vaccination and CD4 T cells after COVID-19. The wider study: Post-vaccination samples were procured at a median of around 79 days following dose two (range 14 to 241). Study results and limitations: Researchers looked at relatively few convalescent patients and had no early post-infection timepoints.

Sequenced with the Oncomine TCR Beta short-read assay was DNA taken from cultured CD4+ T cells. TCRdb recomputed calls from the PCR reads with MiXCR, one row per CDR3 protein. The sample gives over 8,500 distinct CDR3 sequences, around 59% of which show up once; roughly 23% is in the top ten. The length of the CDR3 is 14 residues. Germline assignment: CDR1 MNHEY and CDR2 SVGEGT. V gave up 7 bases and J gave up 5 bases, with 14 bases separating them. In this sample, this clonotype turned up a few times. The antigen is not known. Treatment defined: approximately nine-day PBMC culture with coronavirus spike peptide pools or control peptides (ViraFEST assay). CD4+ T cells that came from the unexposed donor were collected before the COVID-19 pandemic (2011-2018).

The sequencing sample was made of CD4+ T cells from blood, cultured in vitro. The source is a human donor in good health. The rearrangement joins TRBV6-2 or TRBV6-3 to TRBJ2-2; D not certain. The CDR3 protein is CASTPSRRTGELFF. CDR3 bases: TGTGCCAGCACCCCCAGCCGGCGAACCGGGGAGCTGTTTTTT.